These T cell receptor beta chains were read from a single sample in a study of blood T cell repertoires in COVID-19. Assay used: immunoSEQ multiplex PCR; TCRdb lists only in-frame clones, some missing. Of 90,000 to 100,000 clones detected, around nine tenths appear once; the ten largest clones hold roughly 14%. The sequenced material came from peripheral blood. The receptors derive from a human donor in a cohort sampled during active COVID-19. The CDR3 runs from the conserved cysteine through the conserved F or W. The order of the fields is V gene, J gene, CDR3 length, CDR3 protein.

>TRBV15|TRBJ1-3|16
CATSSRDRETGNTIYF
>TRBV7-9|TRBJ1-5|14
CASSLGGGDQPQHF
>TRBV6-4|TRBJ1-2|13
CASSDSNGYGYTF
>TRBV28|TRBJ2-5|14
CASSQQGFQETQYF
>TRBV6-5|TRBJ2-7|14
CASSSTLVPYEQYF
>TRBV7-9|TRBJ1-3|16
CASSLGGTGAGNTIYF
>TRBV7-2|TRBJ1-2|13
CASSWTANYGYTF
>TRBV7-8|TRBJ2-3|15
CASSLGSRGPDTQYF
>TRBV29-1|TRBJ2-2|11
CSVDLTGELFF
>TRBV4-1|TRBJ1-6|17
CASSHTRDRVYNSPLHF
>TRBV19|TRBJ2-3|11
CASSLTDTQYF
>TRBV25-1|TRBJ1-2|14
CASSPGGMVKGYTF
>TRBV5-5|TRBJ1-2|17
CASSSNPGQGSNYGYTF
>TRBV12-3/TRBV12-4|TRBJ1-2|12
CASSPGPGGYTF
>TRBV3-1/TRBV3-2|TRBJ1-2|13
CASSPDRGRGYTF
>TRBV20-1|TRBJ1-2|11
CSAPHVYGYTF
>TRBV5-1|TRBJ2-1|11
CASSFEIEQFF
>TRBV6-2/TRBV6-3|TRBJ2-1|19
CASSYSGLAGGSSYNEQFF
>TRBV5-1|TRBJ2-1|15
CASSQGDRERNEQFF
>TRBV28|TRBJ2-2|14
CASWGGRRTGELFF
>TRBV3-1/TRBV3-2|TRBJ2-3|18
CASSQVGTSGRREDTQYF